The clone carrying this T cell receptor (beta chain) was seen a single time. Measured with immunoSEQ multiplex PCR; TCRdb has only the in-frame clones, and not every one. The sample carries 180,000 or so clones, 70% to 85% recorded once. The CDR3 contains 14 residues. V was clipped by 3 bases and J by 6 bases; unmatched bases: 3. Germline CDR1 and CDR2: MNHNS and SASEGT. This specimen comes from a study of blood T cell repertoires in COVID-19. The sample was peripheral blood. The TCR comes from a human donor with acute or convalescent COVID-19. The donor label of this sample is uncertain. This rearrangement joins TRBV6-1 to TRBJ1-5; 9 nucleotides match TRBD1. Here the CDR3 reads CASSDGTGSQPQHF. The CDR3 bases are TGTGCCAGCAGTGACGGGACAGGGAGTCAGCCCCAGCATTTT.